This T cell receptor (beta chain) emerged from a study of cytomegalovirus exposure and HLA in healthy donors. The study, taken as a whole, reports: Reportedly, TCR beta sequences accurately predicted HLA-A and HLA-B alleles in most subjects.

Amplification used 60 Vbeta primers and 13 Jbeta primers. Profiled with immunoSEQ multiplex PCR; TCRdb holds only in-frame clones, not every one. Of about 110,000 clones listed, approximately 86% are singletons. Note on this clone: Antigen unknown.

This receptor was obtained from a middle-aged man in good health and CMV-seronegative. Sequenced input: PBMCs.

The CDR3 DNA sequence: TGCAGCGTTGACAGGGTTAACTATGGCTACACCTTC. Translated: CSVDRVNYGYTF. This chain links TRBV29-1 with TRBJ1-2; tentative D call: TRBD1 (5 bases). The CDR3 consists of 12 residues. CDR1 and CDR2 from the germline V gene are SQVTM and ANQGSEA. V was cut by 3 bases and J by 1 base, with 6 bases left in between.